Below are 22 T cell receptor beta chains sequenced from a single sample in a study of T cell repertoires in cytomegalovirus infection (dated by TCRdb to about 2019). What the treatment or condition label conveys for this sample: in vitro stimulation with specific CMV peptide epitopes to enrich CMV-specific T cells. These receptors have no known antigen. Sequencing instrument: Illumina HiSeq 1500. TCRdb applied fastp at Q25 and MiXCR to the public reads, then kept only in-frame beta chains. Each entry merges the rows of one CDR3 protein and shows their most common DNA and genes. Within this sample are under 500,000 distinct CDR3 sequences, with approximately 46% of them counted one time only. The top ten clones comprise around 45% of the sample. Sequencing used cultured PBMCs, obtained from culture after CMV antigen stimulation. The receptors were gathered from a human donor in good health (CMV status not recorded). Some clones in this sample may be carry-over from other donors' samples.

This clonotype was counted between two and nine times. The chain has TRBV6-5 and TRBJ1-4; 8 bases map to TRBD1. Trimming removed 8 bases from V and 5 bases from J; junction bases left unmatched: 10. Germline V lookup: CDR1 MNHEY, CDR2 SVGAGI. The CDR3 is 15 amino acids. CDR3 residues: CASAPLTGENEKLFF. In DNA, the CDR3 is TGTGCCAGCGCTCCCCTGACAGGGGAGAATGAAAAACTGTTTTTT.

This rearrangement joins TRBV4-1 to TRBJ2-1, with D possibly being TRBD2 (7 bases). The ends were cut back, 1 base at V and 6 bases at J, with 31 bases in the middle. From germline, CDR1 is MGHRA and CDR2 YSYEKL. The CDR3 contains 21 residues. The DNA for the CDR3 is TGCGCCAGCAGCCAAGGTACACAGCCAAGATACGGGCGGGGGCGAGGCAATGAGCAGTTCTTC. Amino acids: CASSQGTQPRYGRGRGNEQFF.

The rearrangement uses TRBV12-3 or TRBV12-4 and TRBJ1-1, with a possible D match to TRBD1 (5 bases). This CDR3 has 12 residues. The V end lost 5 bases, the J end lost 7 bases, and 11 bases lay between the germline ends. CDR3 DNA: TGTGCCAGCAGTCTCGGGACGGTTGAAGCTTTCTTT. Translated: CASSLGTVEAFF.

The chain carries TRBV12-3 or TRBV12-4 and TRBJ1-3; TRBD1 might be the D (5 bases). V shed 5 bases and J shed 3 bases, with 14 bases lying between them. The CDR3 runs 15 residues. CDR3 sequence (DNA): TGTGCCAGCAGTCTCTGGGCTGGGGGTGGAAACACCATATATTTT. Translating gives CASSLWAGGGNTIYF.

This clonotype showed up just a few times. This sequence joins TRBV27 and TRBJ1-5; tentatively, D is TRBD1 (6 bases). Germline V CDR1 and CDR2: MNHEY, SMNVEV (reference sequence). The ends were cut back, 3 bases at V and 5 bases at J, with 8 bases in the middle. The CDR3 has 13 amino acids. CDR3 in amino acids: CASSLDRYQPQHF. CDR3 coding DNA: TGTGCCAGCAGTTTGGACAGATATCAGCCCCAGCATTTT.

The chain couples TRBV12-3 or TRBV12-4 to TRBJ1-5; 8 nucleotides match TRBD1. The CDR3 has 13 residues. V was clipped by 6 bases and J by 8 bases; unmatched bases: 6. The CDR3 here is CASRKDRGEPQHF. The CDR3 region has the DNA TGTGCCAGCAGGAAAGACAGGGGAGAGCCCCAGCATTTT.

There are a few counts of this clonotype. V usage is TRBV6-2 or TRBV6-3 and J usage is TRBJ1-5; D is possibly TRBD1 (6 bases). The CDR3 loop spans 15 amino acids. Germline CDR1 is MNHEY and CDR2 is SVGEGT. With 0 bases removed from V and 11 bases from J, the gap between germline ends came to 17 bases. The CDR3 is CASSYSRQAPWAQHF. Written as DNA, the CDR3 is TGTGCCAGCAGTTACTCGCGACAGGCCCCTTGGGCCCAGCATTTT.

The CDR3 DNA reads TGTGCCAGCAGTCCTTCCTCCAACAGGGGGAGCCATGGCTACACCTTC. Protein: CASSPSSNRGSHGYTF. The chain has TRBV27 and TRBJ1-2, with TRBD1 identical over 8 bases. V trimming: 5 bases; J trimming: 6 bases; junction bases outside the gene matches: 14. The V gene's germline CDR1 is MNHEY and CDR2 SMNVEV (reference sequence). The CDR3 consists of 16 residues.

The chain carries TRBV7-9 and TRBJ1-3; no clear D. Trimming shortened V by 4 bases and J by 4 bases, and 14 bases separated the two germline ends. CDR1 is SEHNR, CDR2 FQNEAQ, per germline (reference sequence). The CDR3 is 15 amino acids. CDR3 sequence: CASSSPGVGGNTIYF. The CDR3 DNA reads TGTGCCAGCAGCTCCCCGGGAGTAGGGGGAAACACCATATATTTT.

The chain links TRBV27 to TRBJ1-6; D is perhaps TRBD1 (6 bases). Germline-derived CDR1 and CDR2 are MNHEY and SMNVEV (reference sequence). V was cut by 6 bases and J by 9 bases, with 9 bases left in between. The CDR3 covers 12 residues. CDR3 sequence reads: CASRQGASPLHF. The DNA of the CDR3 is TGTGCCAGCAGACAGGGTGCTTCACCCCTCCACTTT.

The rearrangement uses TRBV7-8 and TRBJ1-1; no definite D call. This CDR3 is 14 amino acids long. Trimming took 5 bases from V and 1 from J, leaving 11 bases between them. The germline gives CDR1 SGHVS, CDR2 FQNEAQ. The CDR3 nucleotides are TGTGCCAGCAGCCTCGTGGTGGGGAACACTGAAGCTTTCTTT. Its protein is CASSLVVGNTEAFF.

The chain recombines TRBV2 with TRBJ2-7, with 12 bases lining up with TRBD1. The trim removed 7 bases at V and 6 bases at J, leaving 7 bases unmatched. CDR3 length equals 14 residues. Germline lookup yields CDR1 SNHLY and CDR2 FYNNEI. Written as DNA, the CDR3 is TGTGCCAGCACCCGGGACAGGGGGCAGTTCGAGCAGTACTTC. Translated: CASTRDRGQFEQYF.

The rearrangement links TRBV12-3 or TRBV12-4 to TRBJ2-4; perhaps TRBD1 as D (5 bases). The CDR3 loop spans 16 amino acids. Trimming removed 3 bases at V and 8 bases at J, with 20 bases between. For the CDR3, the DNA is TGTGCCAGCAGTTTGCGGACACCCGAATCCTTGCACATTCAGTACTTC. Translated, it gives CASSLRTPESLHIQYF.

This chain uses TRBV7-8 with TRBJ2-7; D gene ambiguous. CDR1 and CDR2 (germline): SGHVS, FQNEAQ. The CDR3 contains 15 residues. Between the trimmed V and J ends, which lost 2 bases and 3 bases, there was a span of 14 bases. The CDR3 sequence is CASSLYRFRDYEQYF. In nucleotides, the CDR3 is TGTGCCAGCAGCTTATATCGGTTCAGAGACTACGAGCAGTACTTC.

The V gene is TRBV12-3 or TRBV12-4, the J gene TRBJ2-7; D may be TRBD1 or TRBD2 (6 bases each). V lost 0 bases, J lost 6 bases, and 18 bases lay in between. This CDR3 is 16 amino acids long. CDR3 sequence (DNA): TGTGCCAGCAGTTTAGCGCTGGGGGGCCCCACCGGCGAGCAGTACTTC. Its protein product is CASSLALGGPTGEQYF.

This clonotype was observed a few times. This rearrangement joins TRBV6-1 to TRBJ1-2; D possibly corresponds to TRBD1 (5 bases). The germline gives CDR1 MNHNS, CDR2 SASEGT. CDR3 size: 12 residues. Trimming took 7 bases from V and 8 from J, leaving 14 bases between them. The DNA for the CDR3 is TGTGCCAGCACCGAGAACAGGTTGGGCTACACCTTC. It codes for CASTENRLGYTF.

The rearrangement links TRBV7-6 to TRBJ1-2; D uncertain. Germline lookup yields CDR1 SGHVS and CDR2 FNYEAQ. V shed 5 bases and J shed 1 base, with 14 bases lying between them. This CDR3 contains 15 residues. The CDR3 region is CASSPLSRSNYGYTF. The CDR3, as DNA: TGTGCCAGCAGCCCCCTCTCCCGGAGTAACTATGGCTACACCTTC. The full variable domain, in which reference TRBV7-6 and TRBJ1-2 provide the parts outside the CDR3, is GAGVSQSPRYKVTKRGQDVALRCDPISGHVSLYWYRQALGQGPEFLTYFNYEAQQDKSGLPNDRFSAERPEGSISTLTIQRTEQRDSAMYRCASSPLSRSNYGYTFGSGTRLTVV.

In its sample, this clonotype was seen a few times. V usage is TRBV6-1 and J usage is TRBJ1-4; D call uncertain. Trimming pared 1 base from V and 5 bases from J, leaving 11 bases between. Germline V gives CDR1 MNHNS, CDR2 SASEGT. CDR3 length: 15 amino acids. CDR3 protein: CASSEVAGPNEKLFF. The CDR3 DNA reads as TGTGCCAGCAGTGAAGTGGCAGGCCCCAATGAAAAACTGTTTTTT.

V usage is TRBV7-3 and J usage is TRBJ2-7; the match to TRBD2 covers 16 bases. The CDR3 is 18 residues long. After removal of 1 base from V and 2 bases from J, the junction contained 5 bases not matched to a gene. The germline V gene has CDR1 SGHTA and CDR2 FQGTGA. CDR3 DNA sequence: TGTGCCAGCAGCTTAATAGGGACTAGCGGGAGGGGAGCCTACGAGCAGTACTTC. Its protein is CASSLIGTSGRGAYEQYF.

Only a few counts were recorded for this clonotype. The chain recombines TRBV11-2 with TRBJ2-1; 9 bases are a match to TRBD1. J gave up 4 bases and V 5 bases, and 12 bases lay outside the gene matches. CDR1 SGHAT and CDR2 FQNNGV come from the germline V gene. There are 17 residues in the CDR3. This CDR3 is CASSRALTGGSYNEQFF. CDR3 nucleotide sequence: TGTGCCAGCAGCCGTGCTCTGACAGGGGGTTCTTACAATGAGCAGTTCTTC.

The chain recombines TRBV7-2 with TRBJ1-5; D gene unclear. V lost 5 bases, J lost 5 bases, and 10 bases lay in between. The CDR3 is made up of 13 amino acids. The V gene's germline CDR1 is SGHTA and CDR2 FQGNSA. Written as DNA, the CDR3 is TGTGCCAGCAGCCCGCGCCCCGATCAGCCCCAGCATTTT. Protein product: CASSPRPDQPQHF.

The V call is TRBV14, the J call TRBJ2-2; unclear D gene. This CDR3 is 14 amino acids long. Germline CDR1 reads SGHDN; CDR2 reads FVKESK. V lost 0 bases and J 3 bases, leaving 5 bases between the germline ends. In DNA, the CDR3 is TGTGCCAGCAGCCAAGAAATCTACACCGGGGAGCTGTTTTTT. It is translated as CASSQEIYTGELFF.